This passage covers 19 T cell receptor beta chains from one sample sequenced in a study of T cell repertoires in cytomegalovirus infection. One entry per CDR3 protein results from TCRdb running MiXCR on the reads. The sample records 200,000 to 300,000 distinct CDR3 sequences, about 13% being singletons. Sequenced material: PBMCs. Every receptor here comes from a human donor in good health (CMV status not recorded). Some clones in this sample may be carry-over from other donors' samples.

This clonotype was detected ten times or more. J is TRBJ2-1 and V is TRBV7-6; the match to TRBD2 covers 13 bases. V gave up 4 bases and J gave up 8 bases; unmatched junction bases: 2. Germline V gene lookup returns CDR1 SGHVS and CDR2 FNYEAQ. The CDR3 is 14 amino acids. CDR3 in amino acids: CASSWTSGGHEQFF. The CDR3 DNA follows: TGTGCCAGCAGCTGGACTAGCGGGGGCCATGAGCAGTTCTTC.

The chain has TRBV2 and TRBJ2-7; D might be TRBD2 (6 bases). The CDR3 has 14 amino acids. CDR1 is SNHLY and CDR2 is FYNNEI in the germline V gene. Trimming took off 8 bases at V and 2 bases at J, with 16 bases between the two ends. CDR3 sequence: CASVVAGLPYEQYF. In DNA, the CDR3 is TGTGCCAGCGTGGTTGCGGGGCTGCCCTACGAGCAGTACTTC.

In its sample, this clonotype was seen many times. This chain links TRBV4-1 with TRBJ2-1; the D is unclear. Germline lookup yields CDR1 MGHRA and CDR2 YSYEKL. The CDR3 consists of 15 residues. Deletions cut 0 bases from V and 5 bases from J, with 11 bases between. The CDR3 bases are TGCGCCAGCAGCCAAGATCACGCCGCCCACAATGAGCAGTTCTTC. It is translated as CASSQDHAAHNEQFF.

The rearrangement uses TRBV12-3 or TRBV12-4 and TRBJ2-7, with a tentative D call TRBD2 (5 bases). The CDR3 consists of 14 residues. The ends were cut back, 3 bases at V and 6 bases at J, with 15 bases in the middle. The DNA of the CDR3 is TGTGCCAGCAGTTTTTCTGGCCTGGGGAGCGAGCAGTACTTC. Its protein is CASSFSGLGSEQYF.

Many counts were recorded for this clonotype. This chain uses TRBV28 with TRBJ2-1, with unresolved D. The CDR3 has 14 amino acids. CDR1 is MDHEN, CDR2 SYDVKM, per germline. V was shortened by 4 bases and J by 9 bases, with 16 bases between the two germline ends. The CDR3 reads CASSSASPGLEQFF. CDR3 coding DNA: TGTGCCAGCAGTTCAGCAAGCCCGGGCCTTGAGCAGTTCTTC.

The J gene is TRBJ1-5, the V gene TRBV6-1, with 9 bases fitting TRBD1. Germline CDR1 and CDR2: MNHNS and SASEGT. The CDR3 consists of 16 residues. The V segment lost 3 bases and the J segment 0 bases; nucleotides outside the gene matches: 3. The CDR3 spells CASSDWTGDSNQPQHF. CDR3 nucleotides: TGTGCCAGCAGTGACTGGACAGGGGATAGCAATCAGCCCCAGCATTTT.

This clonotype was detected a few times. The CDR3 bases are TGCAGTGCCGAGGGCCGGGACAGACCCTACAATGAGCAGTTCTTC. This codes for CSAEGRDRPYNEQFF. This chain links TRBV20-1 with TRBJ2-1; 7 nucleotides agree with TRBD1. This CDR3 spans 15 amino acids. The germline V gene encodes CDR1 DFQATT and CDR2 SNEGSKA (reference sequence). The V gene end was trimmed by 6 bases and the J gene end by 2 bases; junction bases not matched to a gene: 10.

The chain is built from TRBV20-1 and TRBJ2-1; 10 positions match TRBD2. Germline CDR1 is DFQATT and CDR2 is SNEGSKA (reference sequence). The J segment lost 8 bases and the V segment lost 6 bases, leaving 7 bases of the junction unmatched. The CDR3 extends over 13 amino acids. CDR3 in DNA: TGCAGTGCCGGGGGACTAGCGTGGGATGAGCAGTTCTTC. Protein product: CSAGGLAWDEQFF.

This clonotype was recorded many times. The CDR3 nucleotides are TGTGCCAGCAGCCGCGGGGGGCCGGGCCCGGAGACCCAGTACTTC. This sequence encodes CASSRGGPGPETQYF. The chain has TRBV7-2 and TRBJ2-5; 8 bases are a match to TRBD2. This CDR3 is 15 amino acids long. V lost 5 bases and J lost 5; bases outside the gene matches: 10. Germline-derived CDR1 and CDR2 are SGHTA and FQGNSA.

This clonotype was detected ten times or more. V gene TRBV7-2 combines with J gene TRBJ2-1, with D uncertain. CDR1 SGHTA and CDR2 FQGNSA come from the germline V gene. This CDR3 is built from 11 residues. V was cut by 2 bases and J by 10 bases, with 6 bases left in between. CDR3 sequence (DNA): TGTGCCAGCAGCTTATTGCGCGAGCAGTTCTTC. This encodes CASSLLREQFF.

This clonotype came up a few times. The chain is built from TRBV4-2 and TRBJ2-2; perhaps TRBD2 as D (5 bases). Germline lookup yields CDR1 LGHNA and CDR2 YNFKEQ. V was cut by 4 bases and J by 13 bases, with 25 bases left in between. The CDR3 extends over 16 amino acids. The CDR3 here is CASSLPSLAAGGVLFF. The CDR3 DNA is TGTGCCAGCAGCCTGCCCTCCTTAGCTGCGGGTGGTGTGCTGTTTTTT.

At least ten counts were recorded for this clonotype. This chain joins TRBV28 and TRBJ2-1; 11 bases match TRBD2. The CDR3 spans 19 residues. From germline, CDR1 is MDHEN and CDR2 SYDVKM. J gave up 6 bases and V 5 bases, and 18 bases lay outside the gene matches. The CDR3 here is CASSQNLIAGGAFGNEQFF. As DNA, the CDR3 is TGTGCCAGCAGTCAAAACCTGATAGCGGGAGGGGCGTTTGGCAATGAGCAGTTCTTC.

This clonotype was seen many times. The chain has TRBV7-2 and TRBJ2-1; 10 positions agree with TRBD2. The trim removed 5 bases at V and 9 bases at J, leaving 13 bases unmatched. The germline V gene encodes CDR1 SGHTA and CDR2 FQGNSA. The CDR3 contains 16 residues. The CDR3 nucleotides are TGTGCCAGCAGCCCCCTACCTAGCGGGAGTGGCAGTGAGCAGTTCTTC. It is translated as CASSPLPSGSGSEQFF.

The rearrangement uses TRBV12-3 or TRBV12-4 and TRBJ2-1; unclear D gene. This CDR3 is built from 13 residues. Trimming took 5 bases from V and 6 from J, leaving 11 bases between them. CDR3: CASSVSASNEQFF. The DNA of the CDR3 is TGTGCCAGCAGTGTATCAGCGTCCAATGAGCAGTTCTTC.

This clonotype appeared many times. The V and J genes are TRBV7-2 and TRBJ2-1, with 10 bases aligning to TRBD1. The CDR3 covers 16 residues. V lost 1 base to trimming and J lost 7 bases; unmatched junction nucleotides: 7. Germline loops: CDR1 SGHTA, CDR2 FQGNSA. The chain's CDR3 is CASSLDWTGGVNEQFF. DNA for the CDR3: TGTGCCAGCAGCTTAGACTGGACAGGGGGAGTTAATGAGCAGTTCTTC.

The table lists this clonotype with a count of one. The genes are TRBV2 and TRBJ1-4, with TRBD1 as a possible D gene (6 bases). Trimming took 3 bases from V and 8 from J, leaving 13 bases between them. The CDR3 has 14 amino acids. CDR1 SNHLY and CDR2 FYNNEI come from the germline V gene. Here the CDR3 DNA reads TGTGCCAGCAGTGAGGGGGGCGCGTGGGAAAAACTGTTTTTT. Translation gives CASSEGGAWEKLFF.

The genes are TRBV29-1 and TRBJ2-7; 9 positions match TRBD1. Trimming removed 6 bases from V and 0 bases from J; junction bases left unmatched: 6. The CDR3 runs 14 residues. Germline CDR1 SQVTM, CDR2 ANQGSEA. The CDR3 reads CSVVDRGSSYEQYF. The CDR3 nucleotides read TGCAGCGTCGTGGACAGGGGCTCCTCCTACGAGCAGTACTTC.

This clonotype was detected ten times or more. This sequence joins TRBV2 and TRBJ1-6; no reliable D call. CDR1 is SNHLY, CDR2 FYNNEI, per germline. The CDR3 length is 14 residues. Trimming cost V 6 bases and J 7 bases, with 13 bases left between them. This CDR3 is CASRDRAQNSPLHF. The CDR3 DNA reads as TGTGCCAGCAGGGATAGGGCTCAGAATTCACCCCTCCACTTT.

This clonotype was counted many times. This rearrangement joins TRBV28 to TRBJ2-7; TRBD1 is a possible D gene (6 bases). This CDR3 contains 13 residues. The germline CDR1 and CDR2 sequences are MDHEN and SYDVKM. V lost 3 bases to trimming and J lost 5 bases, with 11 bases between them. This CDR3 reads CASSFYRENEQYF. The CDR3 nucleotides read TGTGCCAGCAGTTTTTACAGGGAAAACGAGCAGTACTTC.